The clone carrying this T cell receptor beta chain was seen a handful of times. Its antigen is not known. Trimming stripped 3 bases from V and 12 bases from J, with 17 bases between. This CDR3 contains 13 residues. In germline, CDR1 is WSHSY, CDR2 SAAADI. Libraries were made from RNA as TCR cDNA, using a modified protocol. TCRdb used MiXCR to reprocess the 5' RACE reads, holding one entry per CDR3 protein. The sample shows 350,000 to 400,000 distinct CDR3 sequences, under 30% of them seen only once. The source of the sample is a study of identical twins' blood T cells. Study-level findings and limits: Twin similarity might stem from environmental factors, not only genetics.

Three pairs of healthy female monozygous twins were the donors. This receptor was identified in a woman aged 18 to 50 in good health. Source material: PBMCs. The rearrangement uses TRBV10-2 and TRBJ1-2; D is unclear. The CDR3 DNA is TGCGCCAGCAGTGACAGTCCGGGGTTGAAGGACACCTTC. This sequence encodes CASSDSPGLKDTF.